This T cell receptor beta chain was captured by sequencing in a study of cytomegalovirus exposure and HLA in healthy donors. Whole-study findings and limits: Researchers catalogued about 160 TCR beta chains as cytomegalovirus-associated. Reported results showed that the classifier diagnosed cytomegalovirus status with high specificity and sensitivity.

In its sample, this clone was seen a few times. Its antigen is not identified. Clones were sequenced by immunoSEQ multiplex PCR, and TCRdb holds only the in-frame ones, with some missing. Among about 190,000 clones, about 80% were seen once, and the ten largest hold around 2.8%. Sequenced: PBMCs. This TCR came from a woman in her late teens or twenties in good health and CMV-seropositive.

In DNA, the CDR3 is TGTGCCAGCAGACCCACGGGACAGGACAATCAGCCCCAGCATTTT. This translates into CASRPTGQDNQPQHF. The J gene is TRBJ1-5, the V gene TRBV6-5; 8 nucleotides align to TRBD1. The CDR3 consists of 15 residues. From germline, CDR1 is MNHEY and CDR2 SVGAGI. The V gene end was trimmed by 6 bases and the J gene end by 3 bases; junction bases not matched to a gene: 7.